The 18 T cell receptor beta chains in this list originate from one sample, sequenced in a study of cytomegalovirus exposure and HLA in healthy donors. Sequenced by immunoSEQ multiplex PCR; TCRdb stores in-frame clones only, minus some. The repertoire holds 150,000 to 200,000 clones, roughly nine tenths seen once, with 2% to 3% in the top ten. Sequencing was carried out using PBMCs. These receptors originate from a man younger than 35 in good health and CMV-seropositive.

The count of this clone is one. The chain is built from TRBV28 and TRBJ1-2, with TRBD1 identical over 7 bases. CDR1 is MDHEN and CDR2 is SYDVKM in the germline V gene. The CDR3 is 11 amino acids. With 10 bases clipped from V and 4 bases from J, the junction kept 3 bases outside the gene matches. CDR3 bases: TGTGCCACAGGGGGAGTCTATGGCTACACCTTC. Protein sequence: CATGGVYGYTF.

The chain recombines TRBV7-2 with TRBJ2-7; 7 bases map to TRBD2. CDR3 length equals 16 residues. V lost 1 base to trimming and J lost 0 bases; unmatched junction nucleotides: 6. The germline CDR1 and CDR2 sequences are SGHTA and FQGNSA. The CDR3, as DNA: TGTGCCAGCAGCTTAGGGGAGGGGCGGTACTCCTACGAGCAGTACTTC. It encodes CASSLGEGRYSYEQYF.

The chain combines TRBV7-2 with TRBJ1-2; 10 bases are shared with TRBD1. Trimming at V came to 4 bases and at J to 7 bases, leaving 6 bases not matched to a gene. Germline-derived CDR1 and CDR2 are SGHTA and FQGNSA. CDR3 size: 14 residues. The CDR3 DNA reads TGTGCCAGCAGCTCCCCCGGGACAGGGGTTGGCTACACCTTC. Amino acid sequence: CASSSPGTGVGYTF.

This chain connects TRBV11-2 to TRBJ2-4, with D possibly matching TRBD2 (6 bases). The CDR3 is 16 residues long. The germline V and J ends were trimmed by 4 bases and 1 base, with 14 bases remaining between them. Germline V gene data show CDR1 as SGHAT and CDR2 as FQNNGV. The CDR3 nucleotides are TGTGCCAGCAGCTCAACCTCTGGAGGGGCCAAAAACATTCAGTACTTC. This encodes CASSSTSGGAKNIQYF.

This rearrangement joins TRBV5-1 to TRBJ1-5; weak D call: TRBD1 (6 bases). The CDR3 covers 16 residues. CDR1 is SGHRS and CDR2 is YFSETQ in the germline V gene. V was trimmed by 6 bases and J by 1 base, leaving 17 bases between them. The CDR3 nucleotides read TGCGCCAGCACTGGAGCCAGGGGAGGGAGCAATCAGCCCCAGCATTTT. Translating it yields CASTGARGGSNQPQHF. Full variable domain (missing parts from reference TRBV5-1 and TRBJ1-5): KAGVTQTPRYLIKTRGQQVTLSCSPISGHRSVSWYQQTPGQGLQFLFEYFSETQRNKGNFPGRFSGRQFSNSRSEMNVSTLELGDSALYLCASTGARGGSNQPQHFGDGTRLSIL.

Note on this clone: Germline is not matched at one junction end, which may reflect a read error. The rearrangement uses TRBV7-7 and TRBJ2-7; D not resolved. The germline V gene encodes CDR1 SSHAT and CDR2 FNYEAQ (reference sequence). This CDR3 spans 14 amino acids. The DNA for the CDR3 is TGTGCTAGCAGCTTAGACCACCTGAGCAACGAGCAGTACTTC. Translation: CASSLDHLSNEQYF.

This clone showed up just a few times. The chain has TRBV6-5 and TRBJ2-3; D uncertain. The germline CDR1 and CDR2 sequences are MNHEY and SVGAGI. V gave up 0 bases and J gave up 4 bases, with 8 bases separating them. This CDR3 spans 14 amino acids. The CDR3 sequence: CASSYSENSDTQYF. CDR3 DNA sequence: TGTGCCAGCAGTTACTCGGAGAATTCAGATACGCAGTATTTT.

The chain couples TRBV19 to TRBJ2-3; 9 bases line up with TRBD1. This CDR3 is 16 amino acids long. After removal of 5 bases from V and 2 bases from J, the junction contained 8 bases not matched to a gene. Germline V gene lookup returns CDR1 LNHDA and CDR2 SQIVND (reference sequence). This chain's CDR3 is CASSRTGGANTDTQYF. CDR3 coding DNA: TGTGCCAGTAGTCGAACAGGGGGCGCGAACACAGATACGCAGTATTTT.

This chain connects TRBV7-6 to TRBJ2-7; TRBD2 matches at 7 bases. Germline CDR1 is SGHVS and CDR2 is FNYEAQ. This CDR3 has 14 amino acids. V lost 0 bases, J lost 3 bases, and 2 bases stayed unmatched. CDR3 sequence reads: CASSLARTSYEQYF. The CDR3 nucleotides read TGTGCCAGCAGCTTAGCGCGGACTAGCTACGAGCAGTACTTC. Looking up the rest from reference TRBV7-6 and TRBJ2-7 gives the full variable domain: GAGVSQSPRYKVTKRGQDVALRCDPISGHVSLYWYRQALGQGPEFLTYFNYEAQQDKSGLPNDRFSAERPEGSISTLTIQRTEQRDSAMYRCASSLARTSYEQYFGPGTRLTVT.

The CDR3 DNA reads as TGTGCCAGCAGCTTAGATATCAGCTACGAGCAGTACTTC. As protein: CASSLDISYEQYF. V and J are TRBV11-2 and TRBJ2-7; D is unclear. Germline loops: CDR1 SGHAT, CDR2 FQNNGV. The CDR3 runs to 13 residues. V was pared by 0 bases and J by 3 bases, with 6 bases between.

The rearrangement joins TRBV27 to TRBJ2-1; a weak D match, TRBD2 (6 bases). This CDR3 spans 14 amino acids. Trimming removed 3 bases at V and 8 bases at J, with 14 bases between. CDR1 and CDR2 (germline): MNHEY, SMNVEV (reference sequence). The CDR3 is CASSLSQLADEQFF. For the CDR3, the DNA is TGTGCCAGCAGTTTGTCCCAACTAGCTGATGAGCAGTTCTTC.

This chain links TRBV7-2 with TRBJ2-2; 10 bases agree with TRBD2. Germline V gene lookup returns CDR1 SGHTA and CDR2 FQGNSA. V dropped 5 bases and J dropped 7; count of bases not matched to a gene: 10. This CDR3 has 16 amino acids. The CDR3 sequence: CASSPLSGGAYGELFF. CDR3 in DNA: TGTGCCAGCAGCCCCTTAAGCGGGGGGGCCTACGGGGAGCTGTTTTTT.

This rearrangement joins TRBV4-1 to TRBJ1-2; D uncertain. Trimming pared 3 bases from V and 1 base from J, leaving 18 bases between. CDR1 is MGHRA, CDR2 YSYEKL, per germline. The CDR3 runs 17 residues. The CDR3 protein is CASSQARRGDVNYGYTF. CDR3 DNA: TGCGCCAGCAGCCAGGCCCGGCGAGGCGATGTTAACTATGGCTACACCTTC.

V usage is TRBV27 and J usage is TRBJ1-3; no clear D gene. The germline CDR1 and CDR2 sequences are MNHEY and SMNVEV (reference sequence). The CDR3 sequence is 14 residues long. Trimming stripped 5 bases from V and 4 bases from J, with 12 bases between. The DNA of the CDR3 is TGTGCCAGCAGTCCCCGTCCCGGGGGAAACACCATATATTTT. Translation gives CASSPRPGGNTIYF.

J is TRBJ1-2 and V is TRBV10-3; TRBD1 might be the D (5 bases). The CDR3 runs 12 residues. Germline CDR1 and CDR2: ENHRY and SYGVKD. V gave up 7 bases and J gave up 8 bases, with 14 bases separating them. CDR3 DNA sequence: TGTGCCATCAAAGTCAGGGATGGGGGCTACACCTTC. It specifies CAIKVRDGGYTF.

The chain couples TRBV7-2 to TRBJ1-1, with D tentatively TRBD1 (5 bases). Germline loops: CDR1 SGHTA, CDR2 FQGNSA. This CDR3 has 14 residues. V was shortened by 5 bases and J by 3 bases, with 13 bases between the two germline ends. This CDR3 reads CASSPLKGHTEAFF. DNA for the CDR3: TGTGCCAGCAGCCCCCTGAAGGGGCACACTGAAGCTTTCTTT.

In nucleotides, the CDR3 is TGTGCCAGCAGCCAGGGCAACGGTGAAGCTTTCTTT. It specifies CASSQGNGEAFF. This chain uses TRBV5-6 with TRBJ1-1; D might be TRBD1 (5 bases). V was pared by 4 bases and J by 7 bases, with 11 bases between. CDR1 and CDR2 from the germline V gene are SGHDT and YYEEEE. This CDR3 spans 12 amino acids.

The sample holds one count of this clone. This chain joins TRBV7-9 and TRBJ1-4; D may be TRBD1 (5 bases). V lost 4 bases to trimming and J lost 11 bases, with 14 bases between them. This CDR3 is 13 amino acids long. Germline CDR1 reads SEHNR; CDR2 reads FQNEAQ (reference sequence). CDR3 bases: TGTGCCAGCAGCTCATCAGGGTTTGGGAAACTGTTTTTT. Protein sequence: CASSSSGFGKLFF. Drawing the rest from reference TRBV7-9 and TRBJ1-4, the complete variable domain is DTGVSQNPRHKITKRGQNVTFRCDPISEHNRLYWYRQTLGQGPEFLTYFQNEAQLEKSRLLSDRFSAERPKGSFSTLEIQRTEQGDSAMYLCASSSSGFGKLFFGSGTQLSVL.